The 6 T cell receptor beta chains in this list originate from one sample, sequenced in a study of control samples from healthy donors and cancer patients. Generated by immunoSEQ multiplex PCR, the TCRdb table keeps only in-frame clones and is missing some. This table has around 200,000 clones, roughly 91% appearing once. The source material was blood. All receptors come from a woman aged 30 to 39 in good health.

This rearrangement joins TRBV7-9 to TRBJ2-2, with 10 bases that match TRBD1. With V trimmed by 5 bases and J by 3 bases, 6 bases remained unmatched. The V gene's germline CDR1 is SEHNR and CDR2 FQNEAQ (reference sequence). This CDR3 is built from 16 residues. CDR3 coding DNA: TGTGCCAGCAGCGCCCGACAGGGGGCGGACACCGGGGAGCTGTTTTTT. It codes for CASSARQGADTGELFF.

Details on this clone: The sample carries other DNA sequences with the same CDR3. The chain has TRBV7-9 and TRBJ1-4, with D hard to call. Deletions cut 1 base from V and 8 bases from J, with 8 bases between. There are 13 residues in the CDR3. Germline V CDR1 and CDR2: SEHNR, FQNEAQ (reference sequence). The CDR3 spells CASSLVAGEKLFF. The CDR3 coding sequence is TGTGCCAGCAGCTTAGTGGCAGGCGAAAAACTGTTTTTT.

CDR3 bases: TGCGCCAGCAGCCAGGGACTAGCGGGAGGGTCTTACATCTACAATGAGCAGTTCTTC. Amino acids: CASSQGLAGGSYIYNEQFF. The chain joins TRBV4-1 to TRBJ2-1; 16 bases are shared with TRBD2. After removal of 3 bases from V and 3 bases from J, the junction contained 8 bases not matched to a gene. The CDR3 length is 19 residues. The germline gives CDR1 MGHRA, CDR2 YSYEKL.

This clone came up a few times. This rearrangement joins TRBV19 to TRBJ1-5; maybe TRBD1 (5 bases). Trimming cost V 7 bases and J 0 bases, with 19 bases left between them. The CDR3 covers 17 residues. Germline lookup yields CDR1 LNHDA and CDR2 SQIVND (reference sequence). The CDR3 spells CASTPTPTAYSNQPQHF. CDR3 DNA sequence: TGTGCCAGTACCCCGACGCCGACAGCGTATAGCAATCAGCCCCAGCATTTT.

The V gene is TRBV11-2, the J gene TRBJ1-5, with 7 positions matching TRBD1. Germline-derived CDR1 and CDR2 are SGHAT and FQNNGV. The CDR3 spans 13 residues. Trimming cost V 5 bases and J 2 bases; bases outside gene matches: 0. The DNA of the CDR3 is TGTGCCAGCAGCACAGGGGGCAATCAGCCCCAGCATTTT. This encodes CASSTGGNQPQHF.

The genes are TRBV21-1 and TRBJ2-2; TRBD1, as called in the table, went unchecked against the DNA. TRBV21-1 is marked as a pseudogene. This CDR3 is built from 18 residues. The CDR3 nucleotides read TGTGCCAGCAGCAAAAGAAGTCGGAACAGTCGAAACACCGGGGAGCTGTTTTTT. Protein: CASSKRSRNSRNTGELFF.